Listed below are T cell receptor beta chains from one sample, sequenced in a study of CXCR3-negative and CXCR3-positive naive CD8 T cells. TCRdb processed the 5' RACE reads again and assigns one entry to each CDR3 protein, with no DNA. The table for this sample gives roughly 120,000 distinct CDR3 sequences. Material for sequencing was naive CXCR3+ CD8+ T cells from blood. The receptors were sampled from a human donor in good health. Some clones in this sample may be carry-over from other donors' samples. The CDR3 runs from the conserved cysteine through the conserved F or W.

TRBV19	16	TRBJ2-2	CASSIGTSDFTGELFF
TRBV15	14	TRBJ1-1	CATRGDSMNTEAFF
TRBV28	16	TRBJ2-3	CASSPPGLAGGDTQYF
TRBV7-9	12	TRBJ2-7	CASSADRVEQYF
TRBV7-2	16	TRBJ2-7	CASSLQQDRGSYEQYF
TRBV4-3	19	TRBJ2-2	CASSHLGTSGRESTGELFF
TRBV27	15	TRBJ2-2	CASSFAGGPVGELFF
TRBV29-1	14	TRBJ1-2	CSVTGGQNTYGYTF
TRBV21-1	16	TRBJ2-5	CASSKAGSGIGETQYF
TRBV7-6	18	TRBJ1-4	CASSKTGTGTSTNEKLFF
TRBV4-3	13	TRBJ2-1	CASSQGRMNEQFF
TRBV7-3	15	TRBJ2-3	CASSPLAGLSDTQYF
TRBV28	16	TRBJ2-7	CASSPRRAKGIYEQYF
TRBV28	13	TRBJ2-5	CASTDRGPETQYF
TRBV6-5	14	TRBJ2-3	CASSYGEATDTQYF
TRBV21-1	15	TRBJ1-1	CASSPRTGKNTEAFF
TRBV6-5	17	TRBJ2-1	CASSYLMIRQAHNEQFF
TRBV20-1	16	TRBJ2-1	CSASPLAGLTYNEQFF
TRBV29-1	14	TRBJ2-7	CSVVGGNNSYEQYF
TRBV28	19	TRBJ2-3	CASVPPGLAGVWSTDTQYF
TRBV29-1	14	TRBJ2-3	CSVEVRNRQDTQYF
TRBV24-1	15	TRBJ2-3	CATSGGEWGTDTQYF
TRBV7-9	13	TRBJ1-1	CASSLSGDTQAFF
TRBV7-2	13	TRBJ2-1	CASSLEGSHEQFF
TRBV7-9	12	TRBJ1-1	CASSHGQAEAFF
TRBV29-1	11	TRBJ2-3	CSVELADTQYF
TRBV20-1	14	TRBJ2-1	CSANLIGRAYEQFF